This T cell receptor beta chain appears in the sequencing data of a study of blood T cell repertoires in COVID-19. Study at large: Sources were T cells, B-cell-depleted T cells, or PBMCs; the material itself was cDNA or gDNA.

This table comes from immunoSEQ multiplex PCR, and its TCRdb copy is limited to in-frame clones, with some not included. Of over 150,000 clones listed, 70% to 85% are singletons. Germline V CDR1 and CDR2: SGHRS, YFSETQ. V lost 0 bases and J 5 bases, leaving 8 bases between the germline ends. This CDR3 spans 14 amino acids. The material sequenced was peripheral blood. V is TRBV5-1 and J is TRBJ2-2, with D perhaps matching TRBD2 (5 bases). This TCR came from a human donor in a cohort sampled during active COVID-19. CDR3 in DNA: TGCGCCAGCAGCTTGGAGGGCGGGACCGGGGAGCTGTTTTTT. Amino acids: CASSLEGGTGELFF.